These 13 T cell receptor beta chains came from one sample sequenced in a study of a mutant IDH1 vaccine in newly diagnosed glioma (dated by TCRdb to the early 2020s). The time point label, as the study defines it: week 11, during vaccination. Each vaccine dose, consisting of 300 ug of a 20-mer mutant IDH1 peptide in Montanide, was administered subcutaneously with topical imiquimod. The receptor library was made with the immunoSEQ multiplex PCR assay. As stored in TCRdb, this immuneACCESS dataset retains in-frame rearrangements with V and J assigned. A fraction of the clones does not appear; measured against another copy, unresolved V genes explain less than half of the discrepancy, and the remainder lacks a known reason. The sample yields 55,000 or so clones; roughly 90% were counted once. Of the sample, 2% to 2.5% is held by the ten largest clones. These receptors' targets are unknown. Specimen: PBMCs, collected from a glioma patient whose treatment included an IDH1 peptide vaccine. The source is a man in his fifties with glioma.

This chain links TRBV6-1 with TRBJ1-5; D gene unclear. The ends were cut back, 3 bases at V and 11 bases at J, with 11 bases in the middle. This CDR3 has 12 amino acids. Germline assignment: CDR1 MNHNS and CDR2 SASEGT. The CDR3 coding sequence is TGTGCCAGCAGTGACCCGGTGATAGCCCAGCATTTT. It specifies CASSDPVIAQHF.

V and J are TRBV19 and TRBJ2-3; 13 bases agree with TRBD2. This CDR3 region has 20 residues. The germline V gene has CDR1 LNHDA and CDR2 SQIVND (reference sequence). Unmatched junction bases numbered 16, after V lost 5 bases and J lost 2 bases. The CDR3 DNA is TGTGCCAGTAGTGGAAGGACTAGCGGGAGTATCACAGCTAACACAGATACGCAGTATTTT. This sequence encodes CASSGRTSGSITANTDTQYF.

In DNA form, the CDR3 reads TGTGCCAGCAGTAAGACTAGCGGGAGGGCCTCAAATTACAATGAGCAGTTCTTC. Translating gives CASSKTSGRASNYNEQFF. The chain carries TRBV11-3 and TRBJ2-1, with 14 bases aligning to TRBD2. V lost 6 bases to trimming and J lost 4 bases; unmatched junction nucleotides: 11. Looked up from germline, CDR1 is SGHNT and CDR2 is YENEEA. This CDR3 is built from 18 residues.

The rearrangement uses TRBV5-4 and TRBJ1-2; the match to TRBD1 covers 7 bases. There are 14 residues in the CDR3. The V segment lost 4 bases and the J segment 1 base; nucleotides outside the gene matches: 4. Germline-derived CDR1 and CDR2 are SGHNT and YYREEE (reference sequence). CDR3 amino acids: CASSRGGLNYGYTF. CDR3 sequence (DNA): TGTGCCAGCAGCCGAGGGGGCCTTAACTATGGCTACACCTTC.

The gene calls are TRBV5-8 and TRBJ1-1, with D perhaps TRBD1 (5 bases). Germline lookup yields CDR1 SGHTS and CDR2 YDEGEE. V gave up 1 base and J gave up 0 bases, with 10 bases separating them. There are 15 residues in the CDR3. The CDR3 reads CASSLPSTVNTEAFF. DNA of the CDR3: TGTGCCAGCAGCTTGCCCTCGACAGTGAACACTGAAGCTTTCTTT.

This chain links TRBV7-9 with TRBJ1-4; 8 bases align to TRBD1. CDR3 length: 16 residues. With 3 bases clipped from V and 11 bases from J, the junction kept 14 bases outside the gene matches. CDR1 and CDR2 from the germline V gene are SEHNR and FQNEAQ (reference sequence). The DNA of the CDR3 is TGTGCCAGCAGCTTGGACAGGGCTGGGGGAATGAGGAAACTGTTTTTT. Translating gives CASSLDRAGGMRKLFF.

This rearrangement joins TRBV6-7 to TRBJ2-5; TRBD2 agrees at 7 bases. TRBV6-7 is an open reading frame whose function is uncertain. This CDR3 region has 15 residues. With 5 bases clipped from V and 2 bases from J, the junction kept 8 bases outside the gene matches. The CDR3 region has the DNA TGTGCCAGCAGTCGCACGCCTAGCGGACAAGAGACCCAGTACTTC. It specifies CASSRTPSGQETQYF.

The CDR3 DNA reads as TGTGCCTGGAGCGCAGGCGGACAGGCCGCCGGATATTTT. Residues: CAWSAGGQAAGYF. This rearrangement joins TRBV30 to TRBJ1-3, with 7 bases that match TRBD1. CDR1 GTSNPN and CDR2 SVGIG come from the germline V gene (reference sequence). With V trimmed by 3 bases and J by 15 bases, 14 bases remained unmatched. There are 13 residues in the CDR3.

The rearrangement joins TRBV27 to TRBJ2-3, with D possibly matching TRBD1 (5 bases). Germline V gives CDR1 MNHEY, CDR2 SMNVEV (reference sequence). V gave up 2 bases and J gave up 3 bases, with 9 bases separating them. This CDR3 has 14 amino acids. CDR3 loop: CASSLKGLTDTQYF. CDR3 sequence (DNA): TGTGCCAGCAGTTTAAAGGGGTTGACAGATACGCAGTATTTT.

CDR3 residues: CASSQESEQYF. CDR3 coding DNA: TGTGCCAGCAGCCAAGAATCCGAGCAGTACTTC. This sequence joins TRBV4-2 and TRBJ2-7; D uncertain. V was shortened by 0 bases and J by 6 bases, with 3 bases between the two germline ends. This CDR3 has 11 residues. Germline V gene data show CDR1 as LGHNA and CDR2 as YNFKEQ.

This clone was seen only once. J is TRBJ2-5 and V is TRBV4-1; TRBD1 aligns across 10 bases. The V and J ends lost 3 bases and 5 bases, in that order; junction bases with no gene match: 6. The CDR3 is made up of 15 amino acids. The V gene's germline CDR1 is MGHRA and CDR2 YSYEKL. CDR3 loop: CASSHNDRGPETQYF. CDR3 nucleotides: TGCGCCAGCAGCCATAACGACAGGGGGCCGGAGACCCAGTACTTC.

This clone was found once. The CDR3 here is CASSYRLLSLDEQFF. DNA of the CDR3: TGTGCCAGCAGTTACAGATTACTTAGCCTCGATGAGCAGTTCTTC. This sequence joins TRBV6-5 and TRBJ2-1; no clear D gene. Between the trimmed V and J ends, which lost 2 bases and 8 bases, there was a span of 16 bases. Germline CDR1 reads MNHEY; CDR2 reads SVGAGI. This CDR3 is built from 15 residues.

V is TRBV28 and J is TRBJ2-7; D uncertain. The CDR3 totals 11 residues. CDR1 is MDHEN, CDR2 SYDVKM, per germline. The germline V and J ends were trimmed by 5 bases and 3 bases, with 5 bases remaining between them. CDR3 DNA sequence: TGTGCCAGCAGTCTAGACTACGAGCAGTACTTC. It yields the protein CASSLDYEQYF.